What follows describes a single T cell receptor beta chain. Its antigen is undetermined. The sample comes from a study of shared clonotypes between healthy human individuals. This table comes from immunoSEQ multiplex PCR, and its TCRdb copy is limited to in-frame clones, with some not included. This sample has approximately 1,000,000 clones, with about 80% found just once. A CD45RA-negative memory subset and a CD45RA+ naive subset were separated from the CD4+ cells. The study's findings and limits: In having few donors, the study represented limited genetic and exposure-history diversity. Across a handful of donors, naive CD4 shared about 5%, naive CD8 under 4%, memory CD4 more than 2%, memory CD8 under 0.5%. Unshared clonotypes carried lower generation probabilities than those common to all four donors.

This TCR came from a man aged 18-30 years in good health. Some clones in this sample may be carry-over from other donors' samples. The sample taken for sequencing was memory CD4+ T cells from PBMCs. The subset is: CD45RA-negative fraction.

The CDR3 spells CASSWASQVTYEQYF. The CDR3, as DNA: TGTGCCAGCAGTTGGGCTAGCCAGGTAACCTACGAGCAGTACTTC. The chain links TRBV28 to TRBJ2-7; D is possibly TRBD2 (5 bases). The CDR3 extends over 15 amino acids. Germline-derived CDR1 and CDR2 are MDHEN and SYDVKM. The germline V and J ends were trimmed by 4 bases and 2 bases, with 15 bases remaining between them.